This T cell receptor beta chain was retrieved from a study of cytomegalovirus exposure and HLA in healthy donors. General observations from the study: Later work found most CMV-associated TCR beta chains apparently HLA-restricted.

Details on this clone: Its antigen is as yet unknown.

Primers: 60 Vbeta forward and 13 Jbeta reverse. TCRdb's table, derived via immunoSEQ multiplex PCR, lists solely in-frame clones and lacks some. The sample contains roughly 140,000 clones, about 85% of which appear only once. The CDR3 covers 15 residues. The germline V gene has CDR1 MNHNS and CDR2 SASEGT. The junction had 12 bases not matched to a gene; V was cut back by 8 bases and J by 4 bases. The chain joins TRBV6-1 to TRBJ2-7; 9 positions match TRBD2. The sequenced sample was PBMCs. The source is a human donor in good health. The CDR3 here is CASSIQGLAGYEQYF. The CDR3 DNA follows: TGTGCCAGCTCAATTCAGGGACTAGCCGGTTACGAGCAGTACTTC.